The T cell receptor (beta chain) under discussion was sequenced for a study of memory CD4+ T cells and cytomegalovirus serostatus. Study as a whole: Of the healthy Belgian adults, fewer than 10 were CMV seropositive and about 24 seronegative.

Study conclusions and caveats: Of 150 to 200 reported CMV TCRbeta sequences, roughly 67 were found in memory CD4+ repertoires.

A word on this clone: What it binds is not known.

Assay used: immunoSEQ multiplex PCR; TCRdb lists only in-frame clones, some missing. The sample holds approximately 44,000 clones, over 60% seen once. Single viable CD3+CD4+CD8-CD45RO+ cells were sorted as the memory CD4+ T cells. Positive selection with CD4 microbeads enriched total CD4+ T cells. The material sequenced was memory CD4+ T cells from blood. This clonotype originated in an adult in good health and CMV-seronegative.

This CDR3 reads CASSYSEKLFF. CDR3 bases: TGTGCCAGCAGTTACAGCGAAAAACTGTTTTTT. The chain recombines TRBV6-5 with TRBJ1-4; no firm D call. V was clipped by 2 bases and J by 8 bases, with 3 bases between them. This CDR3 region has 11 residues. The V gene's germline CDR1 is MNHEY and CDR2 SVGAGI.